This T cell receptor (beta chain) came from a study of T cells after yellow fever vaccination. This clonotype was observed a handful of times. Trimming removed 1 base from V and 2 bases from J, with 11 bases in between. Per the germline V gene, CDR1 is MNHEY and CDR2 is SVGEGT. This CDR3 has 15 residues. MiXCR, applied by TCRdb to the 5' RACE reads, yields one record per CDR3 protein. The sample includes tens of thousands of distinct CDR3 sequences, approximately 7.4% seen only once; the top ten take 30% to 45%. The clonotype was recovered from a man younger than 45 who received the YFV17D yellow fever vaccine. V gene TRBV6-2 or TRBV6-3 combines with J gene TRBJ1-1; D is undetermined. Specimen: CD8+ T cells sorted from PBMCs, collected 15 days after the yellow fever booster vaccination. The CDR3, as DNA: TGTGCCAGCAGTTACTATCGGGGTACCAACACTGAAGCTTTCTTT. Translation gives CASSYYRGTNTEAFF.